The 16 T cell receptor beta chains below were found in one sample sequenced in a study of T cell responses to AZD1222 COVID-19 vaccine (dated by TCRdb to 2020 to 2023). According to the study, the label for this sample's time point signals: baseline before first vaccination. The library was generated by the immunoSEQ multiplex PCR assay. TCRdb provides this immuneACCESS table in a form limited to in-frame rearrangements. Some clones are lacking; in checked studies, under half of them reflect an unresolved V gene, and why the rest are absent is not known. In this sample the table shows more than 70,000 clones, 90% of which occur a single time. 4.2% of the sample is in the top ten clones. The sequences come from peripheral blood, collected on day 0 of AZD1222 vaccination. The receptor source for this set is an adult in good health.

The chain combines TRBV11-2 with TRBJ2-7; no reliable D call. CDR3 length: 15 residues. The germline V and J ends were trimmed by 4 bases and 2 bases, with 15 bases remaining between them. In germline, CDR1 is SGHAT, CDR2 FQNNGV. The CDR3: CASSSISGRTYEQYF. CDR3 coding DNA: TGTGCCAGCAGCTCCATCAGTGGACGGACCTACGAGCAGTACTTC. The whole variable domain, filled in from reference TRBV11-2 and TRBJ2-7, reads EAGVAQSPRYKIIEKRQSVAFWCNPISGHATLYWYQQILGQGPKLLIQFQNNGVVDDSQLPKDRFSAERLKGVDSTLKIQPAKLEDSAVYLCASSSISGRTYEQYFGPGTRLTVT.

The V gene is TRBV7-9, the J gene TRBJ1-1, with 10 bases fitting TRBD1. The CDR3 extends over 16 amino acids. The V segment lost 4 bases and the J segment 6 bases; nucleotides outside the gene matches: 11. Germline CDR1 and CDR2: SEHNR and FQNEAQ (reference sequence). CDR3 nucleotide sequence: TGTGCCAGCAGCTCCACCCCCGGGACAGGGGCGGCTGAAGCTTTCTTT. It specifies CASSSTPGTGAAEAFF.

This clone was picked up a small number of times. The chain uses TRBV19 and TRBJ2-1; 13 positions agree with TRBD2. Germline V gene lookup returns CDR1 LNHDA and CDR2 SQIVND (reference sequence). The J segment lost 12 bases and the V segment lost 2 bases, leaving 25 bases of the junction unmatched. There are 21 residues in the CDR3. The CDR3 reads CASSILSLGSVTSGGGWTQFF. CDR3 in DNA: TGTGCCAGTAGTATACTCTCGTTAGGTTCTGTAACTAGCGGGGGGGGATGGACGCAGTTCTTC.

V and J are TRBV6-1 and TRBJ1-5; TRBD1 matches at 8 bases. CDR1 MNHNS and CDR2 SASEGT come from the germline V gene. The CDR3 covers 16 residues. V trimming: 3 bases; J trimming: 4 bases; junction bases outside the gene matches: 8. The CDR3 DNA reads TGTGCCAGCAGTGATTTTGGACAGGGTACTAATCAGCCCCAGCATTTT. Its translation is CASSDFGQGTNQPQHF.

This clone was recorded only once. The CDR3 spells CASSSNTGHYGYTF. The CDR3 nucleotides are TGTGCCAGCAGTTCCAATACAGGCCACTATGGCTACACCTTC. The chain joins TRBV6-5 to TRBJ1-2, with a weak D call TRBD1 (5 bases). V lost 4 bases to trimming and J lost 3 bases, with 12 bases between them. CDR3 size: 14 residues. CDR1 is MNHEY, CDR2 SVGAGI, per germline.

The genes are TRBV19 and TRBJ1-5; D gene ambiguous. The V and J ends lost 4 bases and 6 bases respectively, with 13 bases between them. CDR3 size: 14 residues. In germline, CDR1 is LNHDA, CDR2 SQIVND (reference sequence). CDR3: CASSTFGDFQPQHF. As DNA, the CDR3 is TGTGCCAGTAGTACATTCGGGGATTTTCAGCCCCAGCATTTT.

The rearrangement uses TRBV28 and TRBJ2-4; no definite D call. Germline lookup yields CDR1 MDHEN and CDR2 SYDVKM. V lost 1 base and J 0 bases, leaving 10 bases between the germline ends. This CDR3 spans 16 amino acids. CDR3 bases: TGTGCCAGCAGTTTATTAACCACCGTAGCCAAAAACATTCAGTACTTC. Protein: CASSLLTTVAKNIQYF.

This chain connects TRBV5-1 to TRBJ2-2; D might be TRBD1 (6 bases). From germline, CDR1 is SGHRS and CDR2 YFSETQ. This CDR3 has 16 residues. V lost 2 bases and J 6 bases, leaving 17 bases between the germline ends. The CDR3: CASSLRTVQGPGELFF. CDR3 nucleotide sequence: TGCGCCAGCAGCTTAAGAACTGTACAGGGACCCGGGGAGCTGTTTTTT.

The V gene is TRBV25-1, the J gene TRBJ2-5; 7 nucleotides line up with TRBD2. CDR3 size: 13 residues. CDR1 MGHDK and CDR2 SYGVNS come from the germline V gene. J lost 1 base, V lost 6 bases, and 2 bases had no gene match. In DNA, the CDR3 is TGTGCCAGCAGATTAGCGGGCCAAGAGACCCAGTACTTC. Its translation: CASRLAGQETQYF.

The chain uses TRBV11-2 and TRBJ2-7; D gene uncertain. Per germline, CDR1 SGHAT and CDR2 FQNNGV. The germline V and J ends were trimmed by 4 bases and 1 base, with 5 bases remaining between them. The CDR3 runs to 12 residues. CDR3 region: CASSSTSYEQYF. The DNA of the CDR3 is TGTGCCAGCAGCTCCACATCCTACGAGCAGTACTTC.

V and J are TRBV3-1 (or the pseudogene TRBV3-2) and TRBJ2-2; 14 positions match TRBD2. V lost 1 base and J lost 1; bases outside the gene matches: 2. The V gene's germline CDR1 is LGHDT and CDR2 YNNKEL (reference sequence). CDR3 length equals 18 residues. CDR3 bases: TGTGCCAGCAGCCAAGGACTAGCGGGGGGGCGGAACACCGGGGAGCTGTTTTTT. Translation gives CASSQGLAGGRNTGELFF.

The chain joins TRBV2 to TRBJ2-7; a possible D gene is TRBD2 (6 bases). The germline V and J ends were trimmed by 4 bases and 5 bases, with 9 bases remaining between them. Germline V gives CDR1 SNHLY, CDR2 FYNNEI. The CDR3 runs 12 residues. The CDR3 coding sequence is TGTGCCAGCAGTGGGCCGGGGGACGAGCAGTACTTC. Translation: CASSGPGDEQYF.

In DNA, the CDR3 is TGTGCCAGCAGCTACAGCCGGGACGAAGTTGGCTACACCTTC. Protein sequence: CASSYSRDEVGYTF. The chain has TRBV5-5 and TRBJ1-2, with D perhaps TRBD1 (5 bases). V lost 3 bases to trimming and J lost 7 bases, with 16 bases between them. The CDR3 is made up of 14 amino acids. CDR1 SGHKS and CDR2 YYEKEE come from the germline V gene (reference sequence).

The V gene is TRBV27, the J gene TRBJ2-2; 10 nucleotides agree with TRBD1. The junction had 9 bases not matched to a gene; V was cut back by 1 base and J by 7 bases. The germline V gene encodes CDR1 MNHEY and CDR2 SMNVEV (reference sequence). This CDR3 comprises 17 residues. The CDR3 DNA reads TGTGCCAGCAGTTTATTCGGGTGGGACAGGGGAGGCGGGGAGCTGTTTTTT. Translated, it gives CASSLFGWDRGGGELFF.

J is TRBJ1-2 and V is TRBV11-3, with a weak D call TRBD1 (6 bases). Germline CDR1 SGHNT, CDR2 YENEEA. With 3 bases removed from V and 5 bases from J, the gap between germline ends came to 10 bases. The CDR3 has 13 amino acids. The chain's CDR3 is CASSLTGRYGYTF. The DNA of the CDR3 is TGTGCCAGCAGCTTGACAGGCCGTTATGGCTACACCTTC. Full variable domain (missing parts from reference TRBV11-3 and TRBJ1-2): EAGVVQSPRYKIIEKKQPVAFWCNPISGHNTLYWYLQNLGQGPELLIRYENEEAVDDSQLPKDRFSAERLKGVDSTLKIQPAELGDSAVYLCASSLTGRYGYTFGSGTRLTVV.

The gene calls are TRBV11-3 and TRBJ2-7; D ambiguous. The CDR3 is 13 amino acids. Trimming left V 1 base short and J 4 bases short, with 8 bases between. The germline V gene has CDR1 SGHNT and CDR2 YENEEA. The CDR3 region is CASSLGGEYEQYF. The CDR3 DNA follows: TGTGCCAGCAGCTTAGGCGGAGAATACGAGCAGTACTTC. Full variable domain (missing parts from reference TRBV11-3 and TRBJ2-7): EAGVVQSPRYKIIEKKQPVAFWCNPISGHNTLYWYLQNLGQGPELLIRYENEEAVDDSQLPKDRFSAERLKGVDSTLKIQPAELGDSAVYLCASSLGGEYEQYFGPGTRLTVT.